A selection of T cell receptor beta chains follows, all from one sample in a study of regulatory T cells in long-lasting Graves disease. TCRdb reprocessed the multiplex PCR reads via MiXCR and lists one record per CDR3 protein. The top ten clones hold 7.8% of a sample with approximately 470,000 distinct CDR3 sequences, less than 25% of them seen once. The sample here was peripheral blood mononuclear cells (PBMCs), taken when the disease was refractory, from a patient treated with antithyroid drugs. These receptors all stem from a female donor with Graves disease. CDR3s include the opening cysteine and the closing phenylalanine or tryptophan. The order of the fields is V gene, J gene, CDR3 length, clone size, D gene, CDR3 DNA, CDR3 protein. The D gene is left open where the match is weak. A row's size may be missing; if present it is once, few, many or a size class.

>TRBV3-1|TRBJ2-7|15|many|NA
TGTGCCAGCAGCCAAGACGGGTCCCCCTCCTACGAGCAGTACTTC
CASSQDGSPSYEQYF
>TRBV28|TRBJ2-1|14|NA|NA
TGTGCCAGCACCCCCGCGGTCTCCTACAATGAGCAGTTCTTC
CASTPAVSYNEQFF
>TRBV27|TRBJ1-2|13|many|TRBD1
TGTGCCAGCAGCTTGGGACAGGGGCTCGGCTACACCTTC
CASSLGQGLGYTF
>TRBV19|TRBJ2-2|15|NA|NA
TGTGCCAGTAGTATGAGGGTGGCGTACACCGGGGAGCTGTTTTTT
CASSMRVAYTGELFF
>TRBV19|TRBJ2-7|15|NA|TRBD1
TGTGCCAGTAGTCACGGGACAGGGTTCTTCTACGAGCAGTACTTC
CASSHGTGFFYEQYF
>TRBV6-5|TRBJ1-1|16|many|NA
TGTGCCAGCAGTTACCCTCAAGGGTGGGGCGACACTGAAGCTTTCTTT
CASSYPQGWGDTEAFF
>TRBV4-3|TRBJ2-5|16|NA|NA
TGCGCCAGCAGCCAAGATCACGGCGGATTTCAAGAGACCCAGTACTTC
CASSQDHGGFQETQYF
>TRBV28|TRBJ2-5|15|many|TRBD2
TGTGCCAGCAGTCCCCCCGGTACTAGCGACGAGACCCAGTACTTC
CASSPPGTSDETQYF
>TRBV7-6|TRBJ1-3|15|few|NA
TGTGCCAGCAGCCTGGACAGTGGCTCTGGAAACACCATATATTTT
CASSLDSGSGNTIYF
>TRBV20-1|TRBJ2-5|13|many|TRBD2
TGCAGTGCGGCGGGAGGAGCCAGGGAGACCCAGTACTTC
CSAAGGARETQYF
>TRBV29-1|TRBJ1-2|12|many|NA
TGCAGCGTTGCCGGCGGGAACTATGGCTACACCTTC
CSVAGGNYGYTF
>TRBV19|TRBJ2-3|16|NA|NA
TGTGCCAGTAGTGCGGACAGACGTGCTAGCACAGATACGCAGTATTTT
CASSADRRASTDTQYF
>TRBV2|TRBJ1-1|13|many|NA
TGTGCCAGCTGCAGGGGCCCGAACACTGAAGCTTTCTTT
CASCRGPNTEAFF
>TRBV28|TRBJ1-4|13|many|NA
TGTGCCAGCAGTTACAGTGGCGGGGAAAAACTGTTTTTT
CASSYSGGEKLFF
>TRBV4-3|TRBJ2-7|15|NA|NA
TGCGCCAGCAGCCAAGTGAACACAGGCTCCTACGAGCAGTACTTC
CASSQVNTGSYEQYF
>TRBV6-2/TRBV6-3|TRBJ1-2|16|NA|NA
TGTGCCAGCAGTTACAGGGCAGGCAAAGCTAACTATGGCTACACCTTC
CASSYRAGKANYGYTF